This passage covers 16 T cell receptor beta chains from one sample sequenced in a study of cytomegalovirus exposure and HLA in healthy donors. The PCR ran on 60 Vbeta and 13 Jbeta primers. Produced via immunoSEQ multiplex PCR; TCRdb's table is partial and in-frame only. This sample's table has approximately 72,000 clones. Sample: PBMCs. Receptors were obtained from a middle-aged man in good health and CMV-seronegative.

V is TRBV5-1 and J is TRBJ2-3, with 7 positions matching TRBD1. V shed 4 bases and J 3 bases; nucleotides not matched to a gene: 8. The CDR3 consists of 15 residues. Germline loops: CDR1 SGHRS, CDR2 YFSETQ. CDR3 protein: CASSTGTARTDTQYF. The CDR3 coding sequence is TGCGCCAGCAGCACAGGGACAGCGAGAACAGATACGCAGTATTTT.

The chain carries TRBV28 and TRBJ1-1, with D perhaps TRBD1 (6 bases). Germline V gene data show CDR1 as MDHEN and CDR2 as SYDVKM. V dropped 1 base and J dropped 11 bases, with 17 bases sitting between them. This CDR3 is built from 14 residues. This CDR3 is CASSLYGGGAGAFF. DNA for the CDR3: TGTGCCAGCAGTTTATATGGCGGGGGGGCTGGGGCTTTCTTT.

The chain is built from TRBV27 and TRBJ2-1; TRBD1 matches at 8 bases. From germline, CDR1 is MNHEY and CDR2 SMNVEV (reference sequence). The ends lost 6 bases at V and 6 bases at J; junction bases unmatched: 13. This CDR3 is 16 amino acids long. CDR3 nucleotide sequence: TGTGCCAGCAGAGATAGGACAGGGCAGGTGATCAATGAGCAGTTCTTC. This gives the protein CASRDRTGQVINEQFF.

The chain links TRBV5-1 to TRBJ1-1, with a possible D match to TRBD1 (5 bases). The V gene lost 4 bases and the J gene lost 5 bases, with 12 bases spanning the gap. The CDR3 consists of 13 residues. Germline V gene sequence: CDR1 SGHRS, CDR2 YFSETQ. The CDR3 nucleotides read TGCGCCAGCAGCCATCCAGGGAAAACTGAAGCTTTCTTT. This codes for CASSHPGKTEAFF. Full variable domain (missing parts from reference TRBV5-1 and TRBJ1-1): KAGVTQTPRYLIKTRGQQVTLSCSPISGHRSVSWYQQTPGQGLQFLFEYFSETQRNKGNFPGRFSGRQFSNSRSEMNVSTLELGDSALYLCASSHPGKTEAFFGQGTRLTVV.

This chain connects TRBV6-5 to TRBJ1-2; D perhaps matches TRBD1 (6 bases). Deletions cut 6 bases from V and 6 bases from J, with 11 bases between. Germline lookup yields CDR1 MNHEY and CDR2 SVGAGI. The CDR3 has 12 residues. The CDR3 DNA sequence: TGTGCCAGCAGAAGCAGGGACAATGGCTACACCTTC. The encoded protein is CASRSRDNGYTF.

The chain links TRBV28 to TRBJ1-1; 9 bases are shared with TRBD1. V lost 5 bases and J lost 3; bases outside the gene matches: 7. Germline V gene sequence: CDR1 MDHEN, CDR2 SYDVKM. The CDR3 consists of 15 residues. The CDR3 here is CASSKTGGRDTEAFF. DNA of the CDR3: TGTGCCAGCAGTAAGACAGGGGGTAGGGACACTGAAGCTTTCTTT.

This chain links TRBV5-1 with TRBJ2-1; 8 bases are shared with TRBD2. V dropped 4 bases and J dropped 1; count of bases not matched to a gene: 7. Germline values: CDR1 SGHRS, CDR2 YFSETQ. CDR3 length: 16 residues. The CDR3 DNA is TGCGCCAGCAGCAACGGGAGGGGGTTATCCTACAATGAGCAGTTCTTC. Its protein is CASSNGRGLSYNEQFF.

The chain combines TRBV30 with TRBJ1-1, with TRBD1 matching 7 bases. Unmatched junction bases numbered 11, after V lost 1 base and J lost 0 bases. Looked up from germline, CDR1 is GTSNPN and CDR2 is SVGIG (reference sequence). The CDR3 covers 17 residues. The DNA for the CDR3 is TGTGCCTGGAGTGAGATAACAGGGGCGTACATGAACACTGAAGCTTTCTTT. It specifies CAWSEITGAYMNTEAFF. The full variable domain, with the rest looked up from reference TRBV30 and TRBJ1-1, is SQTIHQWPATLVQPVGSPLSLECTVEGTSNPNLYWYRQAAGRGLQLLFYSVGIGQISSEVPQNLSASRPQDRQFILSSKKLLLSDSGFYLCAWSEITGAYMNTEAFFGQGTRLTVV.

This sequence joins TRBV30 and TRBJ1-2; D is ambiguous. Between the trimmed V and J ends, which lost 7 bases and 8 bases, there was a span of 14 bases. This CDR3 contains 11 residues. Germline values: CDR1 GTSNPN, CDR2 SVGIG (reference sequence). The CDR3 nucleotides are TGTGCCTCCCCTTCGTCGGTGGGCTACACCTTC. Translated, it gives CASPSSVGYTF.

CDR3 residues: CASSTASTGGLGEQYF. The DNA of the CDR3 is TGTGCCAGTAGTACCGCTTCAACGGGGGGGTTAGGCGAGCAGTACTTC. The genes are TRBV19 and TRBJ2-5, with 8 bases matching TRBD2. The J call may be wrong; the DNA end is better matched by TRBJ2-7. Germline loops: CDR1 LNHDA, CDR2 SQIVND (reference sequence). This CDR3 region has 16 residues.

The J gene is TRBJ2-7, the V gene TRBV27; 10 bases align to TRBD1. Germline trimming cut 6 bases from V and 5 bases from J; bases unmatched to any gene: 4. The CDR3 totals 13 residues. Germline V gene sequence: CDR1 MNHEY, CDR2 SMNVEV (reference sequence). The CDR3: CASRRQGADEQYF. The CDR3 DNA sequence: TGTGCCAGCAGGAGACAGGGGGCGGACGAGCAGTACTTC.

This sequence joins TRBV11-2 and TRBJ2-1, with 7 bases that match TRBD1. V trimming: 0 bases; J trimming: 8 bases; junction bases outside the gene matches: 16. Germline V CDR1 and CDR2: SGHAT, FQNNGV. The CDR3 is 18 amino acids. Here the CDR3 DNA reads TGTGCCAGCAGCTTAGATTGGGGCCGGGACAGACCTTACGATGAGCAGTTCTTC. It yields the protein CASSLDWGRDRPYDEQFF.

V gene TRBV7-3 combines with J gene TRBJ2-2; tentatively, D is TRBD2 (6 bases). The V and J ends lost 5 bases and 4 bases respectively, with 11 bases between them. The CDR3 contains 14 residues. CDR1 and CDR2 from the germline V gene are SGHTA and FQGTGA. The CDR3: CASSPDGGTGELFF. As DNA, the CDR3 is TGTGCCAGCAGCCCGGACGGGGGCACCGGGGAGCTGTTTTTT.

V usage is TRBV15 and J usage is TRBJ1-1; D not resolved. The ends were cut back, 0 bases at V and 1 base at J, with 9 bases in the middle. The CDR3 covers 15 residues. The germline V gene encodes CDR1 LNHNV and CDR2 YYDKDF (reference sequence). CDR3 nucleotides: TGTGCCACCAGCAGAGATACGTCGAGGAACACTGAAGCTTTCTTT. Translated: CATSRDTSRNTEAFF.

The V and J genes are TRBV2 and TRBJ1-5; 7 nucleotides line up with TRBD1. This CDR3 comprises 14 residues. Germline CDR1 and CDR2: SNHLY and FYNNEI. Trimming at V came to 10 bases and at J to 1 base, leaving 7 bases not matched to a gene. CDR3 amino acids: CATQQGLSNQPQHF. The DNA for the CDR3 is TGTGCCACCCAACAGGGGCTCAGCAATCAGCCCCAGCATTTT.

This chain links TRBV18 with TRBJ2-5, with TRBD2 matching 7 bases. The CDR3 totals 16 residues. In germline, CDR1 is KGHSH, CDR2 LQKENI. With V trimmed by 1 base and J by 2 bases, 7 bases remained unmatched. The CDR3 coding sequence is TGTGCCAGCTCACCACTTTTGACGCGGGGGCAAGAGACCCAGTACTTC. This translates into CASSPLLTRGQETQYF.